This TCR beta chain appears in the sequencing data of a study of regulatory T cells in long-lasting Graves disease. Many counts were recorded for this clonotype. According to the study, TCR beta libraries were built with iRepertoire HTBI primers and CDR3-region Arm-PCR. TCRdb itself ran the multiplex PCR reads through MiXCR, one entry per CDR3 protein. The table records fewer than 400,000 distinct CDR3 sequences, less than 25% of them present only once. This CDR3 spans 13 amino acids. The V gene's germline CDR1 is LGHDT and CDR2 YNNKEL (reference sequence). V was clipped by 3 bases and J by 7 bases, with 9 bases between them. The time point was: persistent/refractory GD, antithyroid drugs over 5 years with positive TRAb. Researchers made the TCR library from RNA that was extracted from PBMCs.

The sequenced sample was peripheral blood mononuclear cells (PBMCs), obtained when the disease was refractory, from a patient treated with antithyroid drugs. This clonotype originated in a female donor with Graves disease. This chain joins TRBV3-1 and TRBJ1-4; the D is unclear. CDR3 sequence reads: CASSQVRGEKLFF. The CDR3, as DNA: TGTGCCAGCAGCCAGGTTAGAGGTGAAAAACTGTTTTTT.